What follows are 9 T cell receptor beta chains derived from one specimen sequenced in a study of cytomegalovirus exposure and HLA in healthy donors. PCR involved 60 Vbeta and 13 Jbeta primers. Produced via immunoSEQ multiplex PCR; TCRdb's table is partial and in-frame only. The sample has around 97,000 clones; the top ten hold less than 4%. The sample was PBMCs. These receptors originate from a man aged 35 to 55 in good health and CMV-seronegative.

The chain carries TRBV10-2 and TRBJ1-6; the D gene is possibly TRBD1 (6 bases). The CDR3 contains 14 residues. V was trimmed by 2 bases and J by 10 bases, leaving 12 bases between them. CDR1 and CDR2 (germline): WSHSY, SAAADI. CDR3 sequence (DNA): TGCGCCAGCAGTGAGGGCAGGGGAAACTCACCCCTCCACTTT. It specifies CASSEGRGNSPLHF.

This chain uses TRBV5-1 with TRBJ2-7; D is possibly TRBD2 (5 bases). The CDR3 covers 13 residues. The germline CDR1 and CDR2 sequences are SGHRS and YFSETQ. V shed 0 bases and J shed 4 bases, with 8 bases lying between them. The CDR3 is CASSLEGLYEQYF. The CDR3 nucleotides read TGCGCCAGCAGCTTGGAAGGACTTTACGAGCAGTACTTC. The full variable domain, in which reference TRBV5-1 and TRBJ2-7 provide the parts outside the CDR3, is KAGVTQTPRYLIKTRGQQVTLSCSPISGHRSVSWYQQTPGQGLQFLFEYFSETQRNKGNFPGRFSGRQFSNSRSEMNVSTLELGDSALYLCASSLEGLYEQYFGPGTRLTVT.

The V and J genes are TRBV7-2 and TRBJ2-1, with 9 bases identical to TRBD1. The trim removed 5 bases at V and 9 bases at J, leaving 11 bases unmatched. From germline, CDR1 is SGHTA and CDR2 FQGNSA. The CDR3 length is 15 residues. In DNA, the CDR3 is TGTGCCAGCAGCCGCCACGGACAGGGGCTCGGTGAGCAGTTCTTC. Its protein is CASSRHGQGLGEQFF.

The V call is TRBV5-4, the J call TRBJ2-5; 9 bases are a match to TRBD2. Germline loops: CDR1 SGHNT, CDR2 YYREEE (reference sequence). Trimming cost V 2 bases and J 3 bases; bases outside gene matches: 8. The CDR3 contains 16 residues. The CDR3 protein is CASSLTLAGNKETQYF. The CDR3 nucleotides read TGTGCCAGCAGCTTAACACTAGCGGGCAATAAAGAGACCCAGTACTTC.

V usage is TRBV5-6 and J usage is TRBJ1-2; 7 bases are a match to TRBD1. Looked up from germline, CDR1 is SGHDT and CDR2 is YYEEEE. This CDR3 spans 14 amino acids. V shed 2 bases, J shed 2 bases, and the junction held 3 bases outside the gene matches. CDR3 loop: CASSFRDSNYGYTF. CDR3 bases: TGTGCCAGCAGCTTTCGGGACAGCAACTATGGCTACACCTTC.

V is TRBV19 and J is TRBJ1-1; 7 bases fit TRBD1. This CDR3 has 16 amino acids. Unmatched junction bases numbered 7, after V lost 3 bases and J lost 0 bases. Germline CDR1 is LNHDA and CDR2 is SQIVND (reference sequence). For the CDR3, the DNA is TGTGCCAGTAGTATGTCCAGGGGGGCGATGAACACTGAAGCTTTCTTT. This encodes CASSMSRGAMNTEAFF. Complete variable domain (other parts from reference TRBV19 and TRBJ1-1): DGGITQSPKYLFRKEGQNVTLSCEQNLNHDAMYWYRQDPGQGLRLIYYSQIVNDFQKGDIAEGYSVSREKKESFPLTVTSAQKNPTAFYLCASSMSRGAMNTEAFFGQGTRLTVV.

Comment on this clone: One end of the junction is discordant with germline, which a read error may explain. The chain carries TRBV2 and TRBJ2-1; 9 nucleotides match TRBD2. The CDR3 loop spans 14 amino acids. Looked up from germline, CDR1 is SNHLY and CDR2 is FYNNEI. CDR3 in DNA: TGTGCCAGCAGAGAAGGGACTAGCTCGTATGAGCAGTTCTTC. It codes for CASREGTSSYEQFF.

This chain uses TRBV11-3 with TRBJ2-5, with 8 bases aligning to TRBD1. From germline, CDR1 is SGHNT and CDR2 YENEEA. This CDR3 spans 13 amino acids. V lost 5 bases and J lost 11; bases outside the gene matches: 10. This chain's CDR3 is CASSRDRGNEQYF. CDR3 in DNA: TGTGCCAGCAGCCGAGACAGGGGAAATGAGCAGTACTTC.

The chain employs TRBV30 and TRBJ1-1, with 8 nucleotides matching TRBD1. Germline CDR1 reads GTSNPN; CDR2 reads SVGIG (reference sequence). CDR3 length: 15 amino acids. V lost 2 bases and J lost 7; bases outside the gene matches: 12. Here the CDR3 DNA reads TGTGCCTGGAGTTATAGACAGGGGCGAAGTATTGAAGCTTTCTTT. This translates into CAWSYRQGRSIEAFF.